This entry features one T cell receptor beta chain sequence. The antigen remains undetermined. Germline is not matched at one junction end, which may reflect a read error. The CDR3 is made up of 12 amino acids. CDR1 is DFQATT and CDR2 is SNEGSKA in the germline V gene (reference sequence). This entry is derived from a study of yellow fever vaccine responses in identical twins. Notes on the study in general: Reports say the vaccine T cell response in twins looked partly convergent and partly personalized.

TCRdb reprocessed the RT-PCR reads via MiXCR and lists one record per CDR3 protein. The sample has about 18,000 distinct CDR3 sequences, 60% to 70% seen once. The chain combines TRBV20-1 with TRBJ1-1, with D uncertain. The sequencing here drew on T cells from blood (PBMCs), unsorted or a sorted subset (not recorded which), taken before or after yellow fever vaccination (not recorded which). The source is a woman aged 18-35 years who received the yellow fever vaccine. This CDR3 is CSAPSGHTGAFF. CDR3 bases: TGCAGTGCTCCCTCTGGGCACACTGGAGCTTTCTTT.